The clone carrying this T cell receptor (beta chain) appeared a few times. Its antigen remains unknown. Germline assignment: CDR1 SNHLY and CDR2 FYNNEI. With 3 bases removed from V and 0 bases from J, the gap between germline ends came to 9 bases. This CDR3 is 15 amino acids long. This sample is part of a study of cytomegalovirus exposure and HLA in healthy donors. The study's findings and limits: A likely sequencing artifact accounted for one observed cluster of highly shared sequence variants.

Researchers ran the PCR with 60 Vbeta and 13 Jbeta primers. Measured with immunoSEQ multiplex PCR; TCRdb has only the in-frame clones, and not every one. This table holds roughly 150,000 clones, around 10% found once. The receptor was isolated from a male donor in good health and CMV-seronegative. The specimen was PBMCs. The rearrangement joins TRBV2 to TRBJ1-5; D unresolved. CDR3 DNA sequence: TGTGCCAGCAGTGATGACGGGTATAGCAATCAGCCCCAGCATTTT. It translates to CASSDDGYSNQPQHF.